This TCR beta chain was observed in a study of response to subunit inactivated influenza vaccine. Germline loops: CDR1 MNHEY, CDR2 SVGEGT. The germline V and J ends were trimmed by 1 base and 3 bases, with 13 bases remaining between them. The CDR3 is 15 amino acids. Each CDR3 protein is one row after TCRdb ran MiXCR on the RT-PCR reads. The sample lists about 570,000 distinct CDR3 sequences, approximately 10% occurring once. This clonotype was observed a handful of times. A further study also used this sample, focusing on T cells expressing NK-cell markers. That work adds: Libraries used 5'RACE template switching adding universal primer site and UMIs. The TCR beta repertoires originated in sorted CD3+CD56+NKG2C+, CD3+CD56+NKG2C- and CD3+CD56-NKG2C+ T cells. With respect to HCMV, seven of the eight sequenced donors were seropositive, and one was seronegative. Of CD8+ T cells, about 1.0-8% belonged to dominant NKG2C+ clonotypes in five to seven donors.

This clonotype was sampled from a man aged 50-59 years who received an inactivated influenza vaccine. V gene TRBV6-2 or TRBV6-3 combines with J gene TRBJ2-7, with D perhaps TRBD1 (7 bases). This specimen was PBMCs from blood, taken on the day of vaccination. CDR3 region: CASSYWTGGGYEQYF. CDR3 sequence (DNA): TGTGCCAGCAGTTACTGGACAGGAGGGGGCTACGAGCAGTACTTC.